Below, 29 T cell receptor beta chains from the same sample are listed, as sequenced in a study of blood T cell repertoires in COVID-19. This table comes from immunoSEQ multiplex PCR, and its TCRdb copy is limited to in-frame clones, with some not included. Of roughly 230,000 clones listed, about four fifths are singletons. The sample comprised peripheral blood. The receptors derive from a man over 45 with active or convalescent COVID-19.

This clone was detected once. The V and J genes are TRBV30 and TRBJ2-5; no definite D call. CDR1 and CDR2 from the germline V gene are GTSNPN and SVGIG (reference sequence). Trimming took 6 bases from V and 3 from J, leaving 14 bases between them. The CDR3 loop spans 13 amino acids. The CDR3 is CACSLAGKETQYF. As DNA, the CDR3 is TGTGCCTGTTCCCTCGCAGGTAAAGAGACCCAGTACTTC.

The chain has TRBV12-3 or TRBV12-4 and TRBJ2-3; D is uncertain. V shed 4 bases and J shed 5 bases, with 4 bases lying between them. This CDR3 has 11 residues. The CDR3 DNA follows: TGTGCCAGCAGTTATCGAGATACGCAGTATTTT. Encoded protein: CASSYRDTQYF.

This rearrangement joins TRBV5-1 to TRBJ1-5, with D hard to call. V lost 10 bases and J 1 base, leaving 12 bases between the germline ends. Germline V gene sequence: CDR1 SGHRS, CDR2 YFSETQ. This CDR3 spans 13 amino acids. DNA of the CDR3: TGCGCCTCCCGGGATGGCAGCAATCAGCCCCAGCATTTT. Its translation is CASRDGSNQPQHF.

V and J are TRBV18 and TRBJ1-1; 9 bases fit TRBD1. V gave up 8 bases and J gave up 2 bases; unmatched junction bases: 9. Germline CDR1 reads KGHSH; CDR2 reads LQKENI. This CDR3 region has 15 residues. CDR3 region: CASLPLDRGNTEAFF. CDR3 DNA sequence: TGTGCCAGCCTACCCCTGGACAGGGGTAACACTGAAGCTTTCTTT.

The CDR3 DNA follows: TGTGCCAGCAGTTTAGGGCGCAGGGACAATGAGCAGTTCTTC. Protein sequence: CASSLGRRDNEQFF. The chain recombines TRBV28 with TRBJ2-1; TRBD1 is a possible D gene (5 bases). The length of the CDR3 is 14 residues. Germline CDR1 and CDR2: MDHEN and SYDVKM. The ends were cut back, 2 bases at V and 5 bases at J, with 10 bases in the middle.

The chain joins TRBV3-1 (or the pseudogene TRBV3-2) to TRBJ1-5; unclear D gene. Germline CDR1 LGHDT, CDR2 YNNKEL (reference sequence). Trimming removed 1 base at V and 9 bases at J, with 19 bases between. The CDR3 extends over 16 amino acids. CDR3 sequence (DNA): TGTGCCAGCAGCCAAGCCTCGGGATTTCACGGTGGGCCCCAGCATTTT. It encodes CASSQASGFHGGPQHF.

This sequence joins TRBV7-2 and TRBJ2-3; 9 nucleotides match TRBD1. CDR3 size: 15 residues. Germline loops: CDR1 SGHTA, CDR2 FQGNSA. V lost 4 bases to trimming and J lost 4 bases; unmatched junction nucleotides: 6. CDR3 in DNA: TGTGCCAGCAGCTCGGGACAGGGCATGGCAGATACGCAGTATTTT. It specifies CASSSGQGMADTQYF.

In nucleotides, the CDR3 is TGCGCCAGCAGCCAAGAGGGGAGGAGTTATGGCTACACCTTC. This sequence encodes CASSQEGRSYGYTF. This chain links TRBV4-3 with TRBJ1-2; D is unresolved. Trimming took off 0 bases at V and 5 bases at J, with 10 bases between the two ends. The CDR3 sequence is 14 residues long. Germline-derived CDR1 and CDR2 are LGHNA and YSLEER.

The J gene is TRBJ1-5, the V gene TRBV11-3; 10 nucleotides align to TRBD1. The CDR3 spans 16 residues. CDR1 and CDR2 (germline): SGHNT, YENEEA. The V gene end was trimmed by 3 bases and the J gene end by 6 bases; junction bases not matched to a gene: 8. CDR3 DNA sequence: TGTGCCAGCAGCTTCGCTCGACAGGGGGCAGGTCAGCCCCAGCATTTT. Translation gives CASSFARQGAGQPQHF.

The chain has TRBV30 and TRBJ1-1; D may be TRBD1 (6 bases). Germline assignment: CDR1 GTSNPN and CDR2 SVGIG (reference sequence). The V end was cut by 3 bases, the J end by 5 bases, with 13 bases between. This CDR3 is 13 amino acids long. CDR3 bases: TGTGCCTGGAGAGACACAGGGAGAACTGAAGCTTTCTTT. Translated: CAWRDTGRTEAFF.

In its sample, this clone was seen a few times. This chain uses TRBV27 with TRBJ2-1; TRBD1 matches 12 bases. Trimming took 5 bases from V and 6 from J; bases not matched to a gene: 5. The length of the CDR3 is 15 residues. CDR1 MNHEY and CDR2 SMNVEV come from the germline V gene (reference sequence). CDR3 sequence (DNA): TGTGCCAGCAGTACCGGGACAGGGGGCTTCAATGAGCAGTTCTTC. It is translated as CASSTGTGGFNEQFF.

The V and J genes are TRBV19 and TRBJ1-4; D possibly corresponds to TRBD1 (5 bases). V lost 4 bases, J lost 7 bases, and 19 bases lay in between. Per the germline V gene, CDR1 is LNHDA and CDR2 is SQIVND (reference sequence). The CDR3 length is 16 residues. The CDR3 spells CASSTSNSRRGEKLFF. The CDR3 DNA follows: TGTGCCAGTAGTACTTCAAATTCCCGGAGGGGTGAAAAACTGTTTTTT.

The chain carries TRBV7-2 and TRBJ1-2, with 7 bases fitting TRBD1. Trimming at V came to 5 bases and at J to 5 bases, leaving 5 bases not matched to a gene. The germline gives CDR1 SGHTA, CDR2 FQGNSA. The CDR3 spans 13 residues. The CDR3 DNA reads as TGTGCCAGCAGCCGACAGGGACATTATGGCTACACCTTC. It is translated as CASSRQGHYGYTF.

The chain has TRBV5-4 and TRBJ2-7; TRBD1 matches 10 bases. This CDR3 is built from 16 residues. Trimming removed 5 bases from V and 3 bases from J; junction bases left unmatched: 11. The V gene's germline CDR1 is SGHNT and CDR2 YYREEE (reference sequence). CDR3 bases: TGTGCCAGCAGTTCCTCCGGGACAGGGGCCTTCTACGAGCAGTACTTC. It codes for CASSSSGTGAFYEQYF.

The chain couples TRBV30 to TRBJ2-2; TRBD1 agrees at 11 bases. Germline V gene sequence: CDR1 GTSNPN, CDR2 SVGIG (reference sequence). The CDR3 totals 18 residues. The V gene end was trimmed by 3 bases and the J gene end by 3 bases; junction bases not matched to a gene: 12. The CDR3 is CAWSQGGTGGFYTGELFF. In DNA form, the CDR3 reads TGTGCCTGGAGCCAAGGAGGGACAGGGGGTTTCTACACCGGGGAGCTGTTTTTT.

The J gene is TRBJ2-7, the V gene TRBV5-1; tentative D call: TRBD1 (6 bases). CDR3 length equals 12 residues. The germline V gene has CDR1 SGHRS and CDR2 YFSETQ. V lost 7 bases and J lost 2, with 10 bases in between. The CDR3 bases are TGCGCCAGCCGGGACACCACCTACGAGCAGTACTTC. Amino acids: CASRDTTYEQYF.

This chain connects TRBV19 to TRBJ1-6; the match to TRBD1 covers 7 bases. This CDR3 is 15 amino acids long. V shed 10 bases and J 7 bases; nucleotides not matched to a gene: 13. Germline CDR1 reads LNHDA; CDR2 reads SQIVND (reference sequence). The CDR3 protein is CATRLAGQTNSPLHF. The DNA of the CDR3 is TGTGCCACGCGCCTCGCGGGACAGACCAATTCACCCCTCCACTTT. Full variable domain (missing parts from reference TRBV19 and TRBJ1-6): DGGITQSPKYLFRKEGQNVTLSCEQNLNHDAMYWYRQDPGQGLRLIYYSQIVNDFQKGDIAEGYSVSREKKESFPLTVTSAQKNPTAFYLCATRLAGQTNSPLHFGNGTRLTVT.

This chain links TRBV19 with TRBJ1-5, with D unresolved. V was trimmed by 4 bases and J by 2 bases, leaving 15 bases between them. This CDR3 region has 16 residues. CDR1 is LNHDA, CDR2 SQIVND, per germline (reference sequence). For the CDR3, the DNA is TGTGCCAGTAGTACCCGAGCCTCGCGCGGCAATCAGCCCCAGCATTTT. It codes for CASSTRASRGNQPQHF.

The chain is built from TRBV9 and TRBJ2-7, with 7 nucleotides matching TRBD1. Germline CDR1 is SGDLS and CDR2 is YYNGEE. The CDR3 is 14 residues long. V lost 4 bases to trimming and J lost 5 bases; unmatched junction nucleotides: 9. CDR3 sequence: CASSPRQGRNEQYF. As DNA, the CDR3 is TGTGCCAGCAGCCCCCGACAGGGAAGGAACGAGCAGTACTTC.

The chain links TRBV11-1 to TRBJ2-5; 9 positions agree with TRBD1. J lost 2 bases, V lost 0 bases, and 4 bases had no gene match. The CDR3 has 16 residues. Looked up from germline, CDR1 is SGHAT and CDR2 is FQDESV (reference sequence). Here the CDR3 reads CASSLAADRGQETQYF. Written as DNA, the CDR3 is TGTGCCAGCAGCTTAGCCGCTGACAGGGGGCAAGAGACCCAGTACTTC.

CDR3 amino acids: CASSWGLGEKLFF. The CDR3 DNA follows: TGTGCCAGCAGCTGGGGACTAGGTGAAAAACTGTTTTTT. The chain uses TRBV3-1 (or the pseudogene TRBV3-2) and TRBJ1-4, with D possibly matching TRBD1 (5 bases). Germline CDR1 and CDR2: LGHDT and YNNKEL (reference sequence). V was shortened by 5 bases and J by 7 bases, with 11 bases between the two germline ends. CDR3 length: 13 amino acids.

The V gene is TRBV5-1, the J gene TRBJ1-1, with D unclear. The germline V gene has CDR1 SGHRS and CDR2 YFSETQ. The CDR3 runs to 14 residues. V was clipped by 0 bases and J by 4 bases, with 10 bases between them. DNA for the CDR3: TGCGCCAGCAGCTTGGCGGGTCTAGGCACTGAAGCTTTCTTT. Amino acids: CASSLAGLGTEAFF.

This chain connects TRBV4-3 to TRBJ2-2; D is ambiguous. V lost 2 bases, J lost 2 bases, and 3 bases lay in between. This CDR3 is built from 13 residues. Germline V gene sequence: CDR1 LGHNA, CDR2 YSLEER. CDR3 amino acids: CASSQLNTGELFF. The CDR3 coding sequence is TGCGCCAGCAGCCAACTCAACACCGGGGAGCTGTTTTTT.

V usage is TRBV13 and J usage is TRBJ1-6, with TRBD1 as a possible D gene (5 bases). This CDR3 is 15 amino acids long. CDR1 PRHDT and CDR2 FYEKMQ come from the germline V gene (reference sequence). Trimming removed 0 bases from V and 2 bases from J, with 5 bases in between. The chain's CDR3 is CASSLGTAYNSPLHF. DNA for the CDR3: TGTGCCAGCAGCTTAGGGACAGCCTATAATTCACCCCTCCACTTT. Looking up the rest from reference TRBV13 and TRBJ1-6 gives the full variable domain: AAGVIQSPRHLIKEKRETATLKCYPIPRHDTVYWYQQGPGQDPQFLISFYEKMQSDKGSIPDRFSAQQFSDYHSELNMSSLELGDSALYFCASSLGTAYNSPLHFGNGTRLTVT.

V gene TRBV4-3 combines with J gene TRBJ1-1; 8 bases line up with TRBD1. Germline values: CDR1 LGHNA, CDR2 YSLEER. The CDR3 is 14 amino acids. The ends lost 3 bases at V and 6 bases at J; junction bases unmatched: 6. Written as DNA, the CDR3 is TGCGCCAGCAGCCACCAGGGGGCCTTCGCTGAAGCTTTCTTT. Translating gives CASSHQGAFAEAFF.

V and J are TRBV7-2 and TRBJ1-4; D ambiguous. Germline CDR1 SGHTA, CDR2 FQGNSA. The CDR3 is 12 residues long. The V end lost 3 bases, the J end lost 7 bases, and 6 bases lay between the germline ends. The CDR3 region has the DNA TGTGCCAGCAGCTTCGATAGTGAAAAACTGTTTTTT. Residues: CASSFDSEKLFF.

The chain has TRBV7-3 and TRBJ2-2; D not certain. The CDR3 length is 12 residues. Germline CDR1 reads SGHTA; CDR2 reads FQGTGA. The V end was cut by 4 bases, the J end by 2 bases, with 2 bases between. The CDR3: CASSSNTGELFF. The CDR3 DNA sequence: TGTGCCAGCAGCTCAAACACCGGGGAGCTGTTTTTT.

V gene TRBV6-2 or TRBV6-3 combines with J gene TRBJ1-1, with 7 bases identical to TRBD1. The J segment lost 0 bases and the V segment lost 7 bases, leaving 11 bases of the junction unmatched. The CDR3 length is 16 residues. In germline, CDR1 is MNHEY, CDR2 SVGEGT. The CDR3 sequence is CASTPNRDRVNTEAFF. The DNA of the CDR3 is TGTGCCAGCACCCCAAACCGTGACAGGGTGAACACTGAAGCTTTCTTT.

This clone came up once. The genes are TRBV7-2 and TRBJ1-2, with 7 bases identical to TRBD1. CDR3 length: 13 amino acids. Germline CDR1 SGHTA, CDR2 FQGNSA. Trimming at V came to 4 bases and at J to 6 bases, leaving 5 bases not matched to a gene. CDR3 sequence: CASSSDREDGYTF. Here the CDR3 DNA reads TGTGCCAGCAGCTCCGACAGGGAGGATGGCTACACCTTC.